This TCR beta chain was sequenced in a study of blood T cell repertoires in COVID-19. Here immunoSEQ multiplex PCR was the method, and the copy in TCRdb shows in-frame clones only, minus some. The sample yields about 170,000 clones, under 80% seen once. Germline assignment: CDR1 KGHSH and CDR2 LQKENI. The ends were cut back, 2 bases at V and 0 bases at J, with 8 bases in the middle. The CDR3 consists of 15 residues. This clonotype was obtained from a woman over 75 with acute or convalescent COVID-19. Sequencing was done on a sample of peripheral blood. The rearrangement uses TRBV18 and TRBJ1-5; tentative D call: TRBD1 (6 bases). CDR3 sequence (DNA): TGTGCCAGCTCACCAGGGACATATAGCAATCAGCCCCAGCATTTT. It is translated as CASSPGTYSNQPQHF.